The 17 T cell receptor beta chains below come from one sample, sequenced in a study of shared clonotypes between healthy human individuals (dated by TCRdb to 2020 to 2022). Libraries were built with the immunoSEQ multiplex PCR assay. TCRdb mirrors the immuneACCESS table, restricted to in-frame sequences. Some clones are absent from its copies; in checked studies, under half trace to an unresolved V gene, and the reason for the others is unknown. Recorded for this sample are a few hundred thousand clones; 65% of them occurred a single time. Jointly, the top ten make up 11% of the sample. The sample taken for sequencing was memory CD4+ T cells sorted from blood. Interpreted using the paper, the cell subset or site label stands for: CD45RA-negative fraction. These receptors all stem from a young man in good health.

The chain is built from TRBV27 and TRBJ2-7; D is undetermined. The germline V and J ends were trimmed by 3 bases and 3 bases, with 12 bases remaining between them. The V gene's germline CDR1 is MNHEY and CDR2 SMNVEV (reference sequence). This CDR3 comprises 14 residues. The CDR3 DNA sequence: TGTGCCAGCAGTTTGACACGAGATAGCTACGAGCAGTACTTC. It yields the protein CASSLTRDSYEQYF.

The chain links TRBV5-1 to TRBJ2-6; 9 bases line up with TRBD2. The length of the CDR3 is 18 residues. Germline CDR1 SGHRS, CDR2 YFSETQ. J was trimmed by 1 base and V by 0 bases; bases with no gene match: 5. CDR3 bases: TGCGCCAGCAGCTTGGTCAGCGGGAGGAGGTCTGGGGCCAACGTCCTGACTTTC. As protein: CASSLVSGRRSGANVLTF.

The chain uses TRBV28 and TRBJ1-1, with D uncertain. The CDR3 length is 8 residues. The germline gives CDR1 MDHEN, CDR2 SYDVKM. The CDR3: CSATEAFF. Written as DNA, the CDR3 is TGTTCGGCCACTGAAGCTTTCTTT. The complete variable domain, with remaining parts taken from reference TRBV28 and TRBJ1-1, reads DVKVTQSSRYLVKRTGEKVFLECVQDMDHENMFWYRQDPGLGLRLIYFSYDVKMKEKGDIPEGYSVSREKKERFSLILESASTNQTSMYLCSATEAFFGQGTRLTVV.

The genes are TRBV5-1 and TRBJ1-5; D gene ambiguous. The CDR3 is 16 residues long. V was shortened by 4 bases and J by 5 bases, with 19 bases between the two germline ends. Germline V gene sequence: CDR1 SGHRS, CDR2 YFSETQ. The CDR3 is CASSKLQAQVHQPQHF. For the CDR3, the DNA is TGCGCCAGCAGCAAGCTCCAGGCTCAAGTGCATCAGCCCCAGCATTTT.

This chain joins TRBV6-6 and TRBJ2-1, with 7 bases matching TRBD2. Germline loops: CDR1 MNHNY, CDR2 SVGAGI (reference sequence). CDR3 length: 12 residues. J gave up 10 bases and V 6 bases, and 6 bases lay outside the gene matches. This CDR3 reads CASRRGSLEQFF. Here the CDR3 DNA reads TGTGCCAGCAGGCGGGGGTCTCTCGAGCAGTTCTTC.

DNA of the CDR3: TGCAGCGTTGTAAGGGGCGGAAACACCATATATTTT. As protein: CSVVRGGNTIYF. The chain uses TRBV29-1 and TRBJ1-3; D might be TRBD1 (5 bases). The germline V gene encodes CDR1 SQVTM and CDR2 ANQGSEA. The CDR3 totals 12 residues. The ends were cut back, 4 bases at V and 4 bases at J, with 8 bases in the middle.

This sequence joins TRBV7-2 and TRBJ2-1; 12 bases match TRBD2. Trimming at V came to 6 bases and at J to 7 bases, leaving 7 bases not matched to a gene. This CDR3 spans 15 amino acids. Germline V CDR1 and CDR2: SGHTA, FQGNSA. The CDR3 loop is CASRGTGLAGNEQFF. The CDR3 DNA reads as TGTGCCAGCAGGGGGACCGGACTAGCGGGAAATGAGCAGTTCTTC.

CDR3 nucleotides: TGTGCCAGCAGCATCCCCGCGACGGCCAATGAGCAGTTCTTC. Its translation: CASSIPATANEQFF. This chain joins TRBV2 and TRBJ2-1; the D is unclear. The V end lost 6 bases, the J end lost 6 bases, and 15 bases lay between the germline ends. The CDR3 runs 14 residues. Germline CDR1 SNHLY, CDR2 FYNNEI.

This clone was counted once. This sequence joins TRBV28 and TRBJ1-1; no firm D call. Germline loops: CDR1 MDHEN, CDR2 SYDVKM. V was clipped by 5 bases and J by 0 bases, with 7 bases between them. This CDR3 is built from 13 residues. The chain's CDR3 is CASSPSMNTEAFF. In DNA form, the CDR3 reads TGTGCCAGCAGTCCTTCAATGAACACTGAAGCTTTCTTT.

CDR3: CASSVDRGLVGEQYF. Here the CDR3 DNA reads TGTGCCAGCAGCGTAGACCGAGGTCTTGTCGGCGAGCAGTACTTC. The chain couples TRBV9 to TRBJ2-7; D unresolved. Germline CDR1 SGDLS, CDR2 YYNGEE. This CDR3 has 15 amino acids. V shed 0 bases and J shed 6 bases, with 16 bases lying between them.

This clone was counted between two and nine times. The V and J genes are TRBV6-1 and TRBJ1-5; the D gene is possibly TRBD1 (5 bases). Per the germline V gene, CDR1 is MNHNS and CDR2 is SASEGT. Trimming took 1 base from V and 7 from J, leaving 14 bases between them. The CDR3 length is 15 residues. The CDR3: CASSEVGGADQPQHF. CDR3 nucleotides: TGTGCCAGCAGTGAAGTTGGAGGGGCGGACCAGCCCCAGCATTTT.

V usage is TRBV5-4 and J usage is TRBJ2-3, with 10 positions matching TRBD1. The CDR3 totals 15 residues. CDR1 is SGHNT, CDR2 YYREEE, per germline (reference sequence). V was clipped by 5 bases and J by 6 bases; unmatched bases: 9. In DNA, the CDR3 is TGTGCCAGCAGTTATGGACAGGGGGTAGCTGATACGCAGTATTTT. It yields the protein CASSYGQGVADTQYF.

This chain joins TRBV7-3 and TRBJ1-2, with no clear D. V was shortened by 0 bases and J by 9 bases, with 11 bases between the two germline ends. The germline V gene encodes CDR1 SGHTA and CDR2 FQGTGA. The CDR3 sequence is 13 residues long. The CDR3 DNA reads TGTGCCAGCAGCTTAACGACCACGTCCAGCTACACCTTC. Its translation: CASSLTTTSSYTF.

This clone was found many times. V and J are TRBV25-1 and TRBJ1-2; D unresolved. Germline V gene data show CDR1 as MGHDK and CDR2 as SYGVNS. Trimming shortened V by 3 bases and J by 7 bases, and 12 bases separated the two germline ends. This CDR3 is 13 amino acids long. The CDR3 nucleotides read TGTGCCAGCAGTGACAGACGGGGAACTGGCTACACCTTC. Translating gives CASSDRRGTGYTF.

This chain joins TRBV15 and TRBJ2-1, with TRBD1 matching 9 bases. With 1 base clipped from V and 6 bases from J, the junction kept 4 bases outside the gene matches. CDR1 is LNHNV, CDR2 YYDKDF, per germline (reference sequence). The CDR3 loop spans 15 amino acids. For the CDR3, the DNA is TGTGCCACCAGCAGAGCCGGGACAGGGCCCAATGAGCAGTTCTTC. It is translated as CATSRAGTGPNEQFF.

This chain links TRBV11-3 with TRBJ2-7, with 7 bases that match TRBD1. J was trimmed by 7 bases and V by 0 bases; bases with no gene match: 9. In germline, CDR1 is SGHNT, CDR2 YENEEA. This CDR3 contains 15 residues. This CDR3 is CASSLDSKGAREQYF. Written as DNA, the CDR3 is TGTGCCAGCAGCTTAGACTCTAAGGGGGCGCGTGAGCAGTACTTC.

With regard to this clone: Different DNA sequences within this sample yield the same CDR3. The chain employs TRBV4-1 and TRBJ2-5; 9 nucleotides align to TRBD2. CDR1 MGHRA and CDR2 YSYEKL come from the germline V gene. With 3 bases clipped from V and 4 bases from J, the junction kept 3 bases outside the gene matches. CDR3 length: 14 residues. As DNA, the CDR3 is TGCGCCAGCAGCCAGGCGGGGGGGCGAGAGACCCAGTACTTC. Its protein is CASSQAGGRETQYF.